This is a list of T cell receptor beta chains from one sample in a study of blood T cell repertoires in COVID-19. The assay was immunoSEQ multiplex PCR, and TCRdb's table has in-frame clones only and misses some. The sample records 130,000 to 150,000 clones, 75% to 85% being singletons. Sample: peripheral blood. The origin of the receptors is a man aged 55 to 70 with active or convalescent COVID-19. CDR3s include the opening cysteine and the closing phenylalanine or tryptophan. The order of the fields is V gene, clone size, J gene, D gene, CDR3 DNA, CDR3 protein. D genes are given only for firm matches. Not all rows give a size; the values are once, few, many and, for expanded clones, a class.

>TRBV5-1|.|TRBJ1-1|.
TGCGCCAGCAGCTTTGTTTCAGGGTTGAACACTGAAGCTTTCTTT
CASSFVSGLNTEAFF
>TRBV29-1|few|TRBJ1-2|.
TGCAGCGTTGCCCCCAGGGATGGCTACACCTTC
CSVAPRDGYTF
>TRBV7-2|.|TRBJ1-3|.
TGTGCCAGCAGCTCGGGGAGTCGAAACACCATATATTTT
CASSSGSRNTIYF
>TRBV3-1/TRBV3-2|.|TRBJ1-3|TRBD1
TGTGCCAGCAGCCAAGGTGGGACAGACTCTGGAAACACCATATATTTT
CASSQGGTDSGNTIYF
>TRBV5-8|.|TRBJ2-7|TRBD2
TGTGCCAGCAGCTTGTGGGGTAGCGGGTACGAGCAGTACTTC
CASSLWGSGYEQYF
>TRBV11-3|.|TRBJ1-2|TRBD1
TGTGCCAGCAGCTTAAACTCGGACAGGAGCTATGGCTACACCTTC
CASSLNSDRSYGYTF
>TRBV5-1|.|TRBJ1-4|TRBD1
TGCGCCAGCAGCTTGGGGCCCACGCAGGACAGGAGTGAAAAACTGTTTTTT
CASSLGPTQDRSEKLFF
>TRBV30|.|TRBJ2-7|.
TGTGCCTGGAGTGGATATACGAGGGAGCAGTACTTC
CAWSGYTREQYF
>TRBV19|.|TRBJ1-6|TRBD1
TGTGCCAGTAGTATAAGGGGGACAGGGGACTCACCCCTCCACTTT
CASSIRGTGDSPLHF
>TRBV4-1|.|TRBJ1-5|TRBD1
TGCGCCAGCAGCCAAGGGAGGGACAGATTAAATCAGCCCCAGCATTTT
CASSQGRDRLNQPQHF
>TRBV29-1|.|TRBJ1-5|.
TGCAGCGTCCAGGGGCACAATCAGCCCCAGCATTTT
CSVQGHNQPQHF
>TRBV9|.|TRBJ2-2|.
TGTGCCAGCAGCCTCAGACAGTTCGCGAACACCGGGGAGCTGTTTTTT
CASSLRQFANTGELFF
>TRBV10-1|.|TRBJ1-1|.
TGCGCCAGCAGTGAGGGGGAGCACCTTGAAGCTTTCTTT
CASSEGEHLEAFF
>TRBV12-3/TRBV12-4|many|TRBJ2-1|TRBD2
TGTGCCAGCACCTTAGGGACTAGAGAGCAGTTCTTC
CASTLGTREQFF
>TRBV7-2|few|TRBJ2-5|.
TGTGCCAGCAGCTCCCGAGGGGGCCGGGGGGGATCAAACCAAGAGACCCAGTACTTC
CASSSRGGRGGSNQETQYF
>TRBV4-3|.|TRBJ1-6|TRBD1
TGCGCCAGCAGCCAAGACAGGGGGAGGCCCCTCCACTTT
CASSQDRGRPLHF
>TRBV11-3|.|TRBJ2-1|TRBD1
TGTGCCAGCAGAGGGACAGGTTTGATTGAGCAGTTCTTC
CASRGTGLIEQFF
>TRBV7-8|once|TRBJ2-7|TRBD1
TGTGCCAGCAGCTTAGTGGGGTCCCGGACAGGGGCCTACGAGCAGTACTTC
CASSLVGSRTGAYEQYF
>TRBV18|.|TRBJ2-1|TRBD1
TGTGCCAGCTCACCCGGGACAGGGGCAATCAATGAGCAGTTCTTC
CASSPGTGAINEQFF
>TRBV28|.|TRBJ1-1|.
TGTGCCAGCAGTTTACGGACAGAAGCTTTCTTT
CASSLRTEAFF
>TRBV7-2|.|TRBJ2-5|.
TGTGCCAGCAGCCCTAATCAGGGTTTTGAGACCCAGTACTTC
CASSPNQGFETQYF
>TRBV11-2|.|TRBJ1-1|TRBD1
TGTGCCAGCAGCTTACAGGGGGCTGAGACTGAAGCTTTCTTT
CASSLQGAETEAFF
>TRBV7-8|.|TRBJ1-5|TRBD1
TGTGCCAGCGCGGACAGGAGACGCAATCAGCCCCAGCATTTT
CASADRRRNQPQHF
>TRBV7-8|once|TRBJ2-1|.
TGTGCCAGCAGCTTACTTCTCGAGCAGTTCTTC
CASSLLLEQFF
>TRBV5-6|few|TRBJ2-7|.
TGTGCCAGCAGCTTCCCCCACAGGGCCAACGAGCAGTACTTC
CASSFPHRANEQYF
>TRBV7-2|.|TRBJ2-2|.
TGTGCCAGCAGACAGCAGGGGACCGGGGAGCTGTTTTTT
CASRQQGTGELFF
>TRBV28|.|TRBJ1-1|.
TGTGCCAGCAGTTTAGGGCTACAGGGTGGCACTGAAGCTTTCTTT
CASSLGLQGGTEAFF
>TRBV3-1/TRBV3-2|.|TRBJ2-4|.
TGTGCCAGCAGTCTAGGACACCTAGCCAAAAACATTCAGTACTTC
CASSLGHLAKNIQYF
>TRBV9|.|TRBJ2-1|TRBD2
TGTGCCAGCAGCCTGGGACCAGCGGGGTCCTCCTACAATGAGCAGTTCTTC
CASSLGPAGSSYNEQFF
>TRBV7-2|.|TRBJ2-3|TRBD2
TGTGCCAGCAGCTTACTAGCGGGGGCCCACACAGATACGCAGTATTTT
CASSLLAGAHTDTQYF
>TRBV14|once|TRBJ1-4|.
TGTGCCAGCAGCCAATGGAGGATAGCAACTAATGAAAAACTGTTTTTT
CASSQWRIATNEKLFF
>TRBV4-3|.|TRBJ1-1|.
TGCGCCAGCAGCCAAGATATCGGACAGAAGAACACTGAAGCTTTCTTT
CASSQDIGQKNTEAFF
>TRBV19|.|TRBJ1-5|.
TGTGCCAGTACCCCACAGGTATTCTTCAATCAGCCCCAGCATTTT
CASTPQVFFNQPQHF
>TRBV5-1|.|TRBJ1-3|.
TGCGCCAGCAGCTTAGACAGGAGCTCTGGAAACACCATATATTTT
CASSLDRSSGNTIYF
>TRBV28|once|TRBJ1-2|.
TGTGCCAGCAGTTTACCAGAAGCTAACTATGGCTACACCTTC
CASSLPEANYGYTF
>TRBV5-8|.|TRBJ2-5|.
TGTGCCAGCAGCTTAGGCCGGCAGGGGCAACGGGAGACCCAGTACTTC
CASSLGRQGQRETQYF
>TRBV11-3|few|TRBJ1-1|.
TGTGCCAGCAGCTTAGGGGCGGGTTTAGGCACTGAAGCTTTCTTT
CASSLGAGLGTEAFF
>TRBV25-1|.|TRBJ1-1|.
TGTGCCAGCAGTGAATATGCGGGGGGAAACACTGAAGCTTTCTTT
CASSEYAGGNTEAFF
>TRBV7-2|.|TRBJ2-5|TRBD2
TGTGCCAGCAGCCCGACGGCAGCGGGGGGGCAGGAGACCCAGTACTTC
CASSPTAAGGQETQYF
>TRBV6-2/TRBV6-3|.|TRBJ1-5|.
TGTGCCAGCAGTTCGGGACACCCGGCCCAGCCCCAGCATTTT
CASSSGHPAQPQHF
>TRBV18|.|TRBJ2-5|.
TGTGCCAGCTCACCTGAGGAGACCCAGTACTTC
CASSPEETQYF
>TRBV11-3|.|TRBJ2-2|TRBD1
TGTGCCAGCAGCCGTGGACAGGGGTGGGCCGGGGAGCTGTTTTTT
CASSRGQGWAGELFF
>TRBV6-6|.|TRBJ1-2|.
TGTGCCAGCAGGGAGATTAACTATGGCTACACCTTC
CASREINYGYTF
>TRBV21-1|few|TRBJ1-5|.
TGTGCCAGCAGCAAAAAATGGACAGGGAGCAATCAGCCCCAGCATTTT
CASSKKWTGSNQPQHF
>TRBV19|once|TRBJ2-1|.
TGTGCCAGCTCAATGGAGGGAGTAGGGAATGAGCAGTTCTTC
CASSMEGVGNEQFF
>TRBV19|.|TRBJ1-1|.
TGTGCCAGTAGTATAGTGGGGGCTTCTGTGAACACTGAAGCTTTCTTT
CASSIVGASVNTEAFF
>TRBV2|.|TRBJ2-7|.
TGTGCCAGCAAAAAAGAAGGACTGGAAAGCTACGAGCAGTACTTC
CASKKEGLESYEQYF
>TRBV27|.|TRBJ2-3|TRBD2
TGTGCCAGCAGTTCCTCTGGACTAGCGGGAGCGGGAGATACGCAGTATTTT
CASSSSGLAGAGDTQYF
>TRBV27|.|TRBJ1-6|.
TGTGCCAGCAGTTACGGTCGGGCAGCGGGACGTAATTCACCCCTCCACTTT
CASSYGRAAGRNSPLHF
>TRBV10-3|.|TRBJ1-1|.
TGTGCCATCAGTGAGGGTCCCGGGGAGGGATACACTGAAGCTTTCTTT
CAISEGPGEGYTEAFF
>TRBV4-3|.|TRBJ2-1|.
TGCGCCAGCAGCCAAGATGTCGTCAGCTCCTACAATGAGCAGTTCTTC
CASSQDVVSSYNEQFF